The 13 T cell receptor beta chains below come from one sample, sequenced in a study of shared T cell receptors in the human thymus. The method was immunoSEQ multiplex PCR; TCRdb's version includes in-frame clones alone and lacks a portion of them. The sample contains hundreds of thousands of clones, roughly 86% of which appear only once. The same sample was also used in a study of human thymus T cells.

Material for sequencing was thymocytes. These receptors were collected from a boy less than two years old with a congenital heart defect.

This chain uses TRBV4-3 with TRBJ1-6, with 7 bases identical to TRBD1. CDR3 length: 17 amino acids. Germline lookup yields CDR1 LGHNA and CDR2 YSLEER. V lost 0 bases and J lost 3; bases outside the gene matches: 5. The DNA for the CDR3 is TGCGCCAGCAGCCAAGATTACAGGGGACGCTATAATTCACCCCTCCACTTT. Its protein is CASSQDYRGRYNSPLHF.

The chain couples TRBV6-1 to TRBJ1-2, with a tentative D call TRBD1 (6 bases). The CDR3 covers 14 residues. Trimming pared 4 bases from V and 4 bases from J, leaving 13 bases between. Germline V CDR1 and CDR2: MNHNS, SASEGT. The CDR3 here is CASSGQATVYGYTF. CDR3 bases: TGTGCCAGCAGTGGACAGGCGACCGTCTATGGCTACACCTTC.

The chain links TRBV28 to TRBJ2-1; D may be TRBD2 (5 bases). Germline V gene data show CDR1 as MDHEN and CDR2 as SYDVKM. V was trimmed by 3 bases and J by 6 bases, leaving 15 bases between them. The CDR3 runs to 15 residues. CDR3 bases: TGTGCCAGCAGTTTGCGGGTAGACCCACCCAATGAGCAGTTCTTC. It encodes CASSLRVDPPNEQFF.

The chain combines TRBV5-4 with TRBJ2-1; 11 nucleotides line up with TRBD2. The germline gives CDR1 SGHNT, CDR2 YYREEE (reference sequence). V shed 4 bases, J shed 0 bases, and the junction held 9 bases outside the gene matches. This CDR3 region has 18 residues. DNA for the CDR3: TGTGCCAGCAGCCCGCATACTAGCGGGAGCGTCTCCTACAATGAGCAGTTCTTC. It yields the protein CASSPHTSGSVSYNEQFF.

This chain uses TRBV6-1 with TRBJ2-3, with TRBD1 as a possible D gene (6 bases). V was trimmed by 10 bases and J by 4 bases, leaving 21 bases between them. Germline CDR1 reads MNHNS; CDR2 reads SASEGT. The CDR3 runs to 15 residues. In nucleotides, the CDR3 is TGTGCCATTGATGAGGACAGCTCAGGCGCAGATACGCAGTATTTT. It translates to CAIDEDSSGADTQYF.

The chain uses TRBV5-5 and TRBJ2-7; 10 bases align to TRBD2. This CDR3 has 15 residues. The germline CDR1 and CDR2 sequences are SGHKS and YYEKEE (reference sequence). V lost 4 bases and J lost 6; bases outside the gene matches: 10. CDR3 coding DNA: TGTGCCAGCAGCATGGTCCTAGCGGGAGAAGGCGAGCAGTACTTC. Translating it yields CASSMVLAGEGEQYF.

V gene TRBV4-3 combines with J gene TRBJ1-4, with a tentative D call TRBD1 (6 bases). The germline V gene has CDR1 LGHNA and CDR2 YSLEER. CDR3 length equals 19 residues. V was trimmed by 4 bases and J by 3 bases, leaving 24 bases between them. The CDR3 nucleotides read TGCGCCAGCAGCCCATCTGGGGACACCCTAAGTCCAGCTAATGAAAAACTGTTTTTT. Protein product: CASSPSGDTLSPANEKLFF.

The J gene is TRBJ2-7, the V gene TRBV6-4; 7 nucleotides line up with TRBD2. V shed 7 bases, J shed 2 bases, and the junction held 5 bases outside the gene matches. The germline V gene encodes CDR1 MRHNA and CDR2 SNTAGT. The CDR3 has 13 amino acids. The CDR3 sequence is CASTWEGPYEQYF. The DNA of the CDR3 is TGTGCCAGCACCTGGGAGGGGCCCTACGAGCAGTACTTC.

CDR3 nucleotides: TGTGCCAGCAGCCCGGGAGAGGGAAAGACCCAGTACTTC. Encoded protein: CASSPGEGKTQYF. The rearrangement links TRBV9 to TRBJ2-5, with a possible D match to TRBD2 (6 bases). Deletions cut 4 bases from V and 6 bases from J, with 13 bases between. The CDR3 has 13 amino acids. The germline CDR1 and CDR2 sequences are SGDLS and YYNGEE.

The chain combines TRBV9 with TRBJ2-3, with D hard to call. Germline CDR1 and CDR2: SGDLS and YYNGEE. The V gene lost 0 bases and the J gene lost 0 bases, with 11 bases spanning the gap. CDR3 length: 16 residues. The CDR3 sequence: CASSVARNISTDTQYF. CDR3 bases: TGTGCCAGCAGCGTAGCTAGAAACATTAGCACAGATACGCAGTATTTT.

The chain uses TRBV30 and TRBJ1-3, with 7 bases aligning to TRBD1. This CDR3 comprises 14 residues. Trimming at V came to 4 bases and at J to 0 bases, leaving 3 bases not matched to a gene. Germline V gene data show CDR1 as GTSNPN and CDR2 as SVGIG (reference sequence). CDR3 in DNA: TGTGCCTGGAAGGACAGGATCTCTGGAAACACCATATATTTT. This codes for CAWKDRISGNTIYF.

The chain recombines TRBV7-2 with TRBJ2-5; 7 positions agree with TRBD2. Per the germline V gene, CDR1 is SGHTA and CDR2 is FQGNSA. The J segment lost 7 bases and the V segment lost 8 bases, leaving 10 bases of the junction unmatched. The CDR3 is 13 residues long. The CDR3 bases are TGTGCCAGCCGAACCCGGGGGGTGTGGACCCAGTACTTC. Amino acids: CASRTRGVWTQYF.

V usage is TRBV5-1 and J usage is TRBJ2-1; TRBD1 aligns across 7 bases. Losses at the gene ends were 2 bases for V and 2 bases for J; bases not matched to a gene: 13. Germline V gene sequence: CDR1 SGHRS, CDR2 YFSETQ. The CDR3 length is 18 residues. The CDR3 sequence is CASSLIDVQGSAYNEQFF. In nucleotides, the CDR3 is TGCGCCAGCAGCTTAATCGATGTACAGGGGAGCGCCTACAATGAGCAGTTCTTC.